A single sample is the source of the 14 T cell receptor beta chains below, sequenced in a study of cytomegalovirus exposure and HLA in healthy donors. Primers: 60 Vbeta forward and 13 Jbeta reverse. Measured with immunoSEQ multiplex PCR; TCRdb has only the in-frame clones, and not every one. The top ten clones hold roughly 1.9% of a sample with roughly 130,000 clones, around 80% of them seen once. Sequencing input: PBMCs. These receptors were collected from a middle-aged man in good health and CMV-seronegative.

The gene calls are TRBV18 and TRBJ2-1; 8 bases are shared with TRBD2. CDR3 length: 14 amino acids. CDR1 is KGHSH and CDR2 is LQKENI in the germline V gene. Trimming cost V 5 bases and J 4 bases; bases outside gene matches: 4. As DNA, the CDR3 is TGTGCCAGCTCAGGCGGGGGGAGATACAATGAGCAGTTCTTC. This gives the protein CASSGGGRYNEQFF.

The chain recombines TRBV7-9 with TRBJ1-1, with 8 bases fitting TRBD1. Unmatched junction bases numbered 10, after V lost 4 bases and J lost 3 bases. CDR3 size: 16 residues. In germline, CDR1 is SEHNR, CDR2 FQNEAQ (reference sequence). CDR3 region: CASSSINGQGDTEAFF. The CDR3, as DNA: TGTGCCAGCAGCTCCATAAACGGACAGGGAGACACTGAAGCTTTCTTT.

CDR3 residues: CASSHRTGGNTEAFF. The CDR3 bases are TGTGCCAGCAGCCATCGGACAGGGGGGAACACTGAAGCTTTCTTT. The rearrangement joins TRBV5-6 to TRBJ1-1, with 10 bases aligning to TRBD1. Germline V lookup: CDR1 SGHDT, CDR2 YYEEEE. This CDR3 has 15 amino acids. V lost 4 bases, J lost 1 base, and 4 bases stayed unmatched. The complete variable domain, with remaining parts taken from reference TRBV5-6 and TRBJ1-1, reads DAGVTQSPTHLIKTRGQQVTLRCSPKSGHDTVSWYQQALGQGPQFIFQYYEEEERQRGNFPDRFSGHQFPNYSSELNVNALLLGDSALYLCASSHRTGGNTEAFFGQGTRLTVV.

The chain couples TRBV7-2 to TRBJ2-7, with 8 bases that match TRBD1. Per germline, CDR1 SGHTA and CDR2 FQGNSA. With 0 bases clipped from V and 3 bases from J, the junction kept 7 bases outside the gene matches. This CDR3 contains 16 residues. CDR3 loop: CASSLAEDRDGYEQYF. As DNA, the CDR3 is TGTGCCAGCAGCTTAGCTGAGGACAGGGACGGCTACGAGCAGTACTTC.

CDR3 DNA: TGTGCCAGCGGGACAGGAAGGCGCCACAATGAGCAGTTCTTC. Residues: CASGTGRRHNEQFF. This chain connects TRBV2 to TRBJ2-1; 8 nucleotides agree with TRBD1. The germline V gene has CDR1 SNHLY and CDR2 FYNNEI. This CDR3 spans 14 amino acids. Unmatched junction bases numbered 8, after V lost 8 bases and J lost 5 bases.

The chain recombines TRBV11-2 with TRBJ2-3, with TRBD1 identical over 7 bases. Germline-derived CDR1 and CDR2 are SGHAT and FQNNGV. V lost 6 bases and J lost 4; bases outside the gene matches: 7. The CDR3 contains 14 residues. CDR3 in amino acids: CASRKRGHADTQYF. The CDR3 region has the DNA TGTGCCAGCAGGAAGAGGGGGCATGCAGATACGCAGTATTTT.

This clone was seen more than once but under ten times. The genes are TRBV6-5 and TRBJ2-1; D may be TRBD2 (6 bases). Germline lookup yields CDR1 MNHEY and CDR2 SVGAGI. Trimming took off 7 bases at V and 4 bases at J, with 14 bases between the two ends. There are 14 residues in the CDR3. The CDR3 protein is CASTLPGVYNEQFF. The CDR3 nucleotides read TGTGCCAGCACTCTACCGGGAGTTTACAATGAGCAGTTCTTC.

The chain uses TRBV7-9 and TRBJ1-1; D is ambiguous. V dropped 4 bases and J dropped 1 base, with 10 bases sitting between them. Germline CDR1 reads SEHNR; CDR2 reads FQNEAQ (reference sequence). The length of the CDR3 is 14 residues. CDR3 DNA sequence: TGTGCCAGCAGCTCCTCGGGAGGGAACACTGAAGCTTTCTTT. This sequence encodes CASSSSGGNTEAFF.

This rearrangement joins TRBV28 to TRBJ2-1; the D is unclear. The germline V gene has CDR1 MDHEN and CDR2 SYDVKM. This CDR3 has 13 amino acids. Trimming removed 7 bases from V and 2 bases from J, with 9 bases in between. CDR3 amino acids: CASTPGPYNEQFF. CDR3 coding DNA: TGTGCCAGCACCCCTGGCCCCTACAATGAGCAGTTCTTC.

This chain links TRBV28 with TRBJ2-6; D is undetermined. Germline V gives CDR1 MDHEN, CDR2 SYDVKM. The CDR3 consists of 18 residues. The ends were cut back, 3 bases at V and 0 bases at J, with 15 bases in the middle. The CDR3 region is CASSLVIAVSSGANVLTF. DNA of the CDR3: TGTGCCAGCAGTTTGGTAATTGCGGTGAGCTCTGGGGCCAACGTCCTGACTTTC.

V usage is TRBV19 and J usage is TRBJ2-7, with TRBD1 identical over 9 bases. CDR3 length equals 14 residues. Germline loops: CDR1 LNHDA, CDR2 SQIVND (reference sequence). The J segment lost 5 bases and the V segment lost 7 bases, leaving 9 bases of the junction unmatched. The CDR3 reads CASKPRDRVNEQYF. The CDR3 bases are TGTGCCAGTAAACCCCGGGACAGGGTCAACGAGCAGTACTTC.

This clone was counted a single time. J is TRBJ2-2 and V is TRBV2; the D gene is possibly TRBD1 (6 bases). The CDR3 loop spans 17 amino acids. Between the trimmed V and J ends, which lost 2 bases and 5 bases, there was a span of 18 bases. Germline assignment: CDR1 SNHLY and CDR2 FYNNEI. This CDR3 reads CASSEYNRASPTGELFF. CDR3 coding DNA: TGTGCCAGCAGTGAATATAACAGGGCAAGTCCTACCGGGGAGCTGTTTTTT.

J is TRBJ2-3 and V is TRBV5-8, with 12 positions matching TRBD2. The CDR3 loop spans 16 amino acids. V shed 3 bases and J 0 bases; nucleotides not matched to a gene: 2. From germline, CDR1 is SGHTS and CDR2 YDEGEE. Here the CDR3 DNA reads TGTGCCAGCAGCTGGGGACTAGCGGGTAGCACAGATACGCAGTATTTT. The encoded protein is CASSWGLAGSTDTQYF.

Concerning this clone: At one boundary the junction diverges from the germline segment, which might be a read error. The chain combines TRBV5-1 with TRBJ2-6; D may be TRBD1 (5 bases). This CDR3 region has 17 residues. CDR1 and CDR2 (germline): SGHRS, YFSETQ. This CDR3 reads CASSLLANPSGANGLTF. The CDR3 DNA follows: TGCGCCAGCAGCTTGTTGGCTAACCCATCTGGGGCCAACGGCCTGACTTTC.